These 2 T cell receptor beta chains share one sample of origin, sequenced in a study of Ad26.COV2.S vaccination and SARS-CoV-2 variants (dated by TCRdb to the early 2020s). The sample's treatment or condition label, in plain terms: around 19 received Ad26.COV2.S at low or high dose, single or two shots; a few received placebo; per-sample allocation not given. For vaccine and placebo recipients, repertoires were sequenced using samples collected on day 63 after the first injection. Libraries came from the immunoSEQ multiplex PCR assay. This immuneACCESS table, as held by TCRdb, lists in-frame sequences with V and J called but not all clones. Of the missing ones, under half trace to an unresolved V gene in checked studies; the others have no known cause. Within this sample are 300,000 to 400,000 clones, with 70% to 90% of them counted one time only. Jointly, the top ten make up about 10% of the sample.

The material sequenced was peripheral blood, taken in a trial of Ad26.COV2.S vaccine versus placebo. The receptors shown here come from a person aged 18-65 years who received the Ad26.COV2.S COVID-19 vaccine or a placebo.

The genes are TRBV5-1 and TRBJ1-2; D ambiguous. Germline V lookup: CDR1 SGHRS, CDR2 YFSETQ. The CDR3 has 14 residues. Between the trimmed V and J ends, which lost 4 bases and 0 bases, there was a span of 10 bases. Here the CDR3 DNA reads TGCGCCAGCAGCCCGGACGGAGCTAACTATGGCTACACCTTC. It translates to CASSPDGANYGYTF. Variable domain in full (rest from reference TRBV5-1 and TRBJ1-2): KAGVTQTPRYLIKTRGQQVTLSCSPISGHRSVSWYQQTPGQGLQFLFEYFSETQRNKGNFPGRFSGRQFSNSRSEMNVSTLELGDSALYLCASSPDGANYGYTFGSGTRLTVV.

This chain links TRBV19 with TRBJ1-6, with D possibly TRBD1 on 6 matching bases. The CDR3 spans 14 residues. CDR1 is LNHDA and CDR2 is SQIVND in the germline V gene (reference sequence). V was cut by 7 bases and J by 9 bases, with 16 bases left in between. CDR3 loop: CASNDPGQFSPLHF. The CDR3 DNA reads as TGTGCCAGTAATGATCCGGGACAATTTTCACCCCTCCACTTT.